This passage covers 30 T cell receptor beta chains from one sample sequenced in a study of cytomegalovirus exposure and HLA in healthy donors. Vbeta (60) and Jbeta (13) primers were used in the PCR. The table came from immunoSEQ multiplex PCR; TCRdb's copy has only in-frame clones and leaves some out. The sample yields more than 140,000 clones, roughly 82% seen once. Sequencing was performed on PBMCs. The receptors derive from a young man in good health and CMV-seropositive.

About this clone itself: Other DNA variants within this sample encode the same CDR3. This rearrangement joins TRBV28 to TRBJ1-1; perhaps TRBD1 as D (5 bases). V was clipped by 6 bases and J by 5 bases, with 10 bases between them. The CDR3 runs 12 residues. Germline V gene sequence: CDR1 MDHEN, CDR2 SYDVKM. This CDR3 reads CASRAGNTEAFF. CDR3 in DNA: TGTGCCAGCAGGGCAGGGAATACTGAAGCTTTCTTT. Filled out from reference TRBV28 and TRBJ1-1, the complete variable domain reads DVKVTQSSRYLVKRTGEKVFLECVQDMDHENMFWYRQDPGLGLRLIYFSYDVKMKEKGDIPEGYSVSREKKERFSLILESASTNQTSMYLCASRAGNTEAFFGQGTRLTVV.

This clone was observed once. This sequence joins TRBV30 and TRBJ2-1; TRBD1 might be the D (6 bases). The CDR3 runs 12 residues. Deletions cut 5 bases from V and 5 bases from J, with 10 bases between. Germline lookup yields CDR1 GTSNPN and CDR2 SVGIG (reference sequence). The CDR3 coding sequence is TGTGCCTGGGGGGACACTAACAATGAGCAGTTCTTC. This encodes CAWGDTNNEQFF.

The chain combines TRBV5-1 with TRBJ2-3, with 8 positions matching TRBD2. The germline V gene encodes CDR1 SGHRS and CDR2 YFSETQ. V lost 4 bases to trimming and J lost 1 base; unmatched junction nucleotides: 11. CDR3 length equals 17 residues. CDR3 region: CASSPGGTSGGTDTQYF. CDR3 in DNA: TGCGCCAGCAGCCCGGGAGGTACTAGCGGTGGCACAGATACGCAGTATTTT.

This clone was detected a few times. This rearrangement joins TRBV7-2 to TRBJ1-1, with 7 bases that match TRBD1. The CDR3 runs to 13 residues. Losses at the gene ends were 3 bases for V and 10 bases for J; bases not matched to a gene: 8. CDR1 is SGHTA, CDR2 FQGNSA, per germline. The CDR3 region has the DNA TGTGCCAGCAGCTTCCGGACAGGACGGGTAGCTTTCTTT. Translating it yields CASSFRTGRVAFF. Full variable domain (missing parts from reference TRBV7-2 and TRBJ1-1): GAGVSQSPSNKVTEKGKDVELRCDPISGHTALYWYRQSLGQGLEFLIYFQGNSAPDKSGLPSDRFSAERTGGSVSTLTIQRTQQEDSAVYLCASSFRTGRVAFFGQGTRLTVV.

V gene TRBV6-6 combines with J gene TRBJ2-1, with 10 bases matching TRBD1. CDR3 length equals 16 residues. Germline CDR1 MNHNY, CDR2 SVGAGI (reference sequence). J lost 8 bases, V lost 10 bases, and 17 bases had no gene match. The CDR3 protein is CAILTNTGTGEDEQFF. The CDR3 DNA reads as TGTGCCATTCTTACCAACACCGGGACAGGGGAGGATGAGCAGTTCTTC.

CDR3 amino acids: CSASGDTSFQQYF. The DNA for the CDR3 is TGCAGCGCCTCCGGGGACACCTCTTTTCAGCAGTACTTC. This chain joins TRBV29-1 and TRBJ2-7, with D possibly TRBD1 on 6 matching bases. V lost 7 bases and J lost 8, with 21 bases in between. From germline, CDR1 is SQVTM and CDR2 ANQGSEA. CDR3 length: 13 amino acids.

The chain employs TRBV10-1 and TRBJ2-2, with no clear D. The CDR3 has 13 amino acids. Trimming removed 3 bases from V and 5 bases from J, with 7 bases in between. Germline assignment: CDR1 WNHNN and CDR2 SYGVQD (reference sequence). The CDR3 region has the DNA TGCGCCAGCAGTGACCCAGGTACCGGGGAGCTGTTTTTT. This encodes CASSDPGTGELFF.

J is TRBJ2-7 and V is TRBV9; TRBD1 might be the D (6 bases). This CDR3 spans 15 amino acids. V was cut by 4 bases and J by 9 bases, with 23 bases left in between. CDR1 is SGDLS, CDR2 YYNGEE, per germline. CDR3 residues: CASSPTGTPMNWQYF. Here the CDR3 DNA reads TGTGCCAGCAGCCCTACCGGGACACCCATGAATTGGCAGTACTTC.

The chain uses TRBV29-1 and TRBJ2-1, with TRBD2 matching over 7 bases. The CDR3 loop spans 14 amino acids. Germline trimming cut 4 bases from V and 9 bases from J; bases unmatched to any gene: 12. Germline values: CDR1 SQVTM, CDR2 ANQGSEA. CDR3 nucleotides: TGCAGCGTTGCGGGTGGGAGGGCCGGAGTTGAGCAGTTCTTC. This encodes CSVAGGRAGVEQFF.

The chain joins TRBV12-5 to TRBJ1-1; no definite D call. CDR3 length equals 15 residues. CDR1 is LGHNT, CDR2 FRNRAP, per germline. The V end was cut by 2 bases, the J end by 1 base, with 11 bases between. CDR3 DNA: TGTGCTAGTGGTTTGCGGGTGGGTAAGAACACTGAAGCTTTCTTT. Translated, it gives CASGLRVGKNTEAFF.

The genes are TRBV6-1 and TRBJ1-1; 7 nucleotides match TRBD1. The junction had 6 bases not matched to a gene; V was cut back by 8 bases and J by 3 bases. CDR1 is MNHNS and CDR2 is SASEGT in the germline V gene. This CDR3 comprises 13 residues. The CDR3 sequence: CASLTTGDTEAFF. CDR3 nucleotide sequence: TGTGCCAGCCTTACAACAGGGGACACTGAAGCTTTCTTT.

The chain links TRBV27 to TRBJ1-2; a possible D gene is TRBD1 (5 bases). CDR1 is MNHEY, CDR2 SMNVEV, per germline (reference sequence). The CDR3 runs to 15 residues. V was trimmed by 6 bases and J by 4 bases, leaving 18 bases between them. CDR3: CASRPAGGILYGYTF. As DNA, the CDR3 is TGTGCCAGCAGACCTGCGGGGGGGATACTCTATGGCTACACCTTC.

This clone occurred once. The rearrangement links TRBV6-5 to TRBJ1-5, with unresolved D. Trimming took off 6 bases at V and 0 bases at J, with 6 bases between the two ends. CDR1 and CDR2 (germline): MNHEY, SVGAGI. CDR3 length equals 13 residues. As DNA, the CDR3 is TGTGCCAGCAGACGGTATAGCAATCAGCCCCAGCATTTT. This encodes CASRRYSNQPQHF.

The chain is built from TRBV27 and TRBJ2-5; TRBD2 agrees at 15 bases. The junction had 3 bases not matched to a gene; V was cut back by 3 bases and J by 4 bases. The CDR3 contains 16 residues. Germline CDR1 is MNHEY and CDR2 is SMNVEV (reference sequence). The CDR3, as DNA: TGTGCCAGCAGTTTGGAGGGACTAGCGGGAGGAGAGACCCAGTACTTC. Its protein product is CASSLEGLAGGETQYF.

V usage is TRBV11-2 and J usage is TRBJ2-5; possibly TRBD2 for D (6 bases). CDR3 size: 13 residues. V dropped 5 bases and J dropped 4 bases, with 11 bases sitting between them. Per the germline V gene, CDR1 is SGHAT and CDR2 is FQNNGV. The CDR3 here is CASSRQGGETQYF. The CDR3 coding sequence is TGTGCCAGCAGCAGGCAGGGAGGAGAGACCCAGTACTTC. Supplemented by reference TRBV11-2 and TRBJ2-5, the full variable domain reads EAGVAQSPRYKIIEKRQSVAFWCNPISGHATLYWYQQILGQGPKLLIQFQNNGVVDDSQLPKDRFSAERLKGVDSTLKIQPAKLEDSAVYLCASSRQGGETQYFGPGTRLLVL.

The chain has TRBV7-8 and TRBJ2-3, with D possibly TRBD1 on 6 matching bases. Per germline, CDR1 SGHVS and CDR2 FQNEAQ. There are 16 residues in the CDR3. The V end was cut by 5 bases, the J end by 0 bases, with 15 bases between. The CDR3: CASSRRMDSSTDTQYF. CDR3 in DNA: TGTGCCAGCAGCCGCCGTATGGACAGTAGCACAGATACGCAGTATTTT.

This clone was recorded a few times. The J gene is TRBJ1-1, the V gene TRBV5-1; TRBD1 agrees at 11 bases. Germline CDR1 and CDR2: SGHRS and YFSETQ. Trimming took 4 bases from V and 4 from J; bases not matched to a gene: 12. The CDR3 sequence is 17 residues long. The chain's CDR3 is CASSEDRGQGLGTEAFF. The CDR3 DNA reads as TGCGCCAGCAGCGAGGACAGGGGGCAAGGGTTGGGCACTGAAGCTTTCTTT.

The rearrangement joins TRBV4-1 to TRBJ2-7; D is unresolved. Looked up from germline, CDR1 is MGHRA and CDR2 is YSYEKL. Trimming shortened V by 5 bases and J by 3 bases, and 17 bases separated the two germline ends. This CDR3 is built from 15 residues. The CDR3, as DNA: TGCGCCAGCAGCTCGCAGACCGGGTCCGGCTACGAGCAGTACTTC. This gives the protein CASSSQTGSGYEQYF.

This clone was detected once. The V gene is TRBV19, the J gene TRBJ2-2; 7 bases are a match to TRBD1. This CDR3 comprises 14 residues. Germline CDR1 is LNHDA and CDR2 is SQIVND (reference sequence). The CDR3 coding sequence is TGTGCGTCCTCCCGGGGACAGAAAACCGGGGAGCTGTTTTTT. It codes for CASSRGQKTGELFF.

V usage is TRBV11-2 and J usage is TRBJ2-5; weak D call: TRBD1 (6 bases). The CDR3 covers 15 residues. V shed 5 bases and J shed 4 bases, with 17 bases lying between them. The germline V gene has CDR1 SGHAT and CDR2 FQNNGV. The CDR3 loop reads CASSEDRRGLETQYF. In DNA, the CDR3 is TGTGCCAGCAGCGAGGACAGAAGGGGTTTAGAGACCCAGTACTTC.

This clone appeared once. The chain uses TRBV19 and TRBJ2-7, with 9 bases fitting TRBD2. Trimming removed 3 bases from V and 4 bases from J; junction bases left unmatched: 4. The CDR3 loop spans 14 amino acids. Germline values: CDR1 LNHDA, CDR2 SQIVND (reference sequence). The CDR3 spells CASSMLAGKYEQYF. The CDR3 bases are TGTGCCAGTAGTATGCTAGCGGGAAAGTACGAGCAGTACTTC.

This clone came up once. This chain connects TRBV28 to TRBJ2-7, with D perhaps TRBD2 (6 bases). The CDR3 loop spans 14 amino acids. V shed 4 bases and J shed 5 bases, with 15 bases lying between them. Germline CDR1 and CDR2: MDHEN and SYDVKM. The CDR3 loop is CASSSYAGNNEQYF. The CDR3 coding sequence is TGTGCCAGCAGTTCCTACGCGGGAAATAACGAGCAGTACTTC.

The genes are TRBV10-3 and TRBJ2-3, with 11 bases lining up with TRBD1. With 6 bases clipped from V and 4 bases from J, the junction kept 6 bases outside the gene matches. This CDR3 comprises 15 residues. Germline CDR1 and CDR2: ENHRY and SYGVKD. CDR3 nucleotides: TGTGCCATCAGCAAGGGACAGGGGGTAGCAGATACGCAGTATTTT. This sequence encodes CAISKGQGVADTQYF.

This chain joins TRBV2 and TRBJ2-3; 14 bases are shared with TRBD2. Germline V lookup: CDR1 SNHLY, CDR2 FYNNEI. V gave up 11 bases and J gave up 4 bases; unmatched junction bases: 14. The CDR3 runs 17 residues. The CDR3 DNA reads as TGTGCCTCAAAGGGGGGGACTAGCGGGAGTGTCGCAGATACGCAGTATTTT. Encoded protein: CASKGGTSGSVADTQYF.

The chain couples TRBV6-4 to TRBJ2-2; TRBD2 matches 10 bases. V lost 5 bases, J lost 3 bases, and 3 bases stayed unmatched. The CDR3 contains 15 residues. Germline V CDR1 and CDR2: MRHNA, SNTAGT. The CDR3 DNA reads TGTGCCAGCAGTCCCGGACTAGCGGACACCGGGGAGCTGTTTTTT. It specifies CASSPGLADTGELFF.

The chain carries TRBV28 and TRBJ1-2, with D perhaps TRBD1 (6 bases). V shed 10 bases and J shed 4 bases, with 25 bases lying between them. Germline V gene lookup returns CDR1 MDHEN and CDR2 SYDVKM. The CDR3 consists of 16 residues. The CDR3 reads CATRRDTNLLGYGYTF. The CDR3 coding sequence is TGTGCCACCCGCCGGGACACAAACCTGTTAGGCTATGGCTACACCTTC.

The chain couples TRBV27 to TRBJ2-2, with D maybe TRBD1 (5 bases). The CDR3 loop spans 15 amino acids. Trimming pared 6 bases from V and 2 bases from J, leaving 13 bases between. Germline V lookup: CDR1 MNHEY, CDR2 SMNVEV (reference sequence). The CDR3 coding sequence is TGTGCCAGCAGCCCTTGGCAGGGAAACACCGGGGAGCTGTTTTTT. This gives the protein CASSPWQGNTGELFF.

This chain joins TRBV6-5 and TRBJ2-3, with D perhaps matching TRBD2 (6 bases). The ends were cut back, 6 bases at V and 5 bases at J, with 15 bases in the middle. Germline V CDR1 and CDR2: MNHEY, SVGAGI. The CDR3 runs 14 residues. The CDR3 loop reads CASSSTVGGDTQYF. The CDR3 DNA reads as TGTGCCAGCAGCTCCACGGTCGGGGGAGATACGCAGTATTTT.

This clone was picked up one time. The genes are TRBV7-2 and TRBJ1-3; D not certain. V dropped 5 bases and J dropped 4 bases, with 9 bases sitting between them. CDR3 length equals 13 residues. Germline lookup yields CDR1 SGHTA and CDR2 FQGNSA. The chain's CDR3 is CASSPTTGNTIYF. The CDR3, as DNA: TGTGCCAGCAGCCCAACAACGGGAAACACCATATATTTT.

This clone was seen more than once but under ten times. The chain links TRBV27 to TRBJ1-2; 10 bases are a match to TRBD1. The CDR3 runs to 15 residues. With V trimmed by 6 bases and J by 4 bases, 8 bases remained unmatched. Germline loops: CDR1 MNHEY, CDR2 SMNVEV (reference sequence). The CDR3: CASSSWTGGSYGYTF. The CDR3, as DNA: TGTGCCAGCAGCTCATGGACAGGGGGAAGCTATGGCTACACCTTC.